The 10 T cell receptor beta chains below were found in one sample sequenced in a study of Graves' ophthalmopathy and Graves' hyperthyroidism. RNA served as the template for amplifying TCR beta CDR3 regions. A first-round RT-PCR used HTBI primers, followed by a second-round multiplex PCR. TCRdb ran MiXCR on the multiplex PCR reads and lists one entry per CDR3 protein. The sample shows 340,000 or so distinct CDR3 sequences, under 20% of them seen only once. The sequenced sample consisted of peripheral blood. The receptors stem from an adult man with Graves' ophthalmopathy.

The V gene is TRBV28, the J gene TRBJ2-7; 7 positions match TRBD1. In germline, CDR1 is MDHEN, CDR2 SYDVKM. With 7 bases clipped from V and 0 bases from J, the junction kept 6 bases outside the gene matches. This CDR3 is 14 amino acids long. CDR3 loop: CASTMGDSSYEQYF. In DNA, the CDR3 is TGTGCCAGCACCATGGGGGACAGCTCCTACGAGCAGTACTTC.

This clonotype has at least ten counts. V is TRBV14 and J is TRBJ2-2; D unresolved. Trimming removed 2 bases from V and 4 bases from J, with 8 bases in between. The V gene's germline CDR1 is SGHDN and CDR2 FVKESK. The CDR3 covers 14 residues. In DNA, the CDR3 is TGTGCCAGCAGCCAATCACAGATCACCGGGGAGCTGTTTTTT. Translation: CASSQSQITGELFF.

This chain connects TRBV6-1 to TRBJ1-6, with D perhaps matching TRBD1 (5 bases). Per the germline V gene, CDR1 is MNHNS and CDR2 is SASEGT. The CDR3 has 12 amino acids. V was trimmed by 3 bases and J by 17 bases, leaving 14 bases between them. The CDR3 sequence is CASSEVGTSFHF. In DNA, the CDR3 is TGTGCCAGCAGTGAGGTGGGGACCTCCTTCCACTTT.

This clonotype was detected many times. The CDR3 nucleotides are TGTGCCAGCAGTATCCGGCTAGCGGGGGGGCAAGAGACCCAGTACTTC. Its protein product is CASSIRLAGGQETQYF. The chain has TRBV27 and TRBJ2-5; 12 bases match TRBD2. This CDR3 region has 16 residues. Germline-derived CDR1 and CDR2 are MNHEY and SMNVEV (reference sequence). The V and J ends lost 5 bases and 2 bases, in that order; junction bases with no gene match: 6.

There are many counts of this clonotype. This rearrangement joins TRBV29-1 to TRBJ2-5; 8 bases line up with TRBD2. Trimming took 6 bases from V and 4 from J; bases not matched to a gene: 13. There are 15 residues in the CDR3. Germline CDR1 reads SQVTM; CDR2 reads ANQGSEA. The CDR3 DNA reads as TGCAGCGTGGCGGAGGAAGCGGGGGTTTCAGAGACCCAGTACTTC. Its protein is CSVAEEAGVSETQYF.

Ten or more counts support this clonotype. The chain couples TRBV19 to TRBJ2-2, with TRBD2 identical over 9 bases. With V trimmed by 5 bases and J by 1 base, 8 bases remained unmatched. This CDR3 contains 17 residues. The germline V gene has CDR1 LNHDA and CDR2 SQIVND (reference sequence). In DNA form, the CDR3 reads TGTGCCAGTAGTTTCTTAGCGGGAGACGTGAACACCGGGGAGCTGTTTTTT. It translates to CASSFLAGDVNTGELFF. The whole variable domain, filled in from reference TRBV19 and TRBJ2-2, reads DGGITQSPKYLFRKEGQNVTLSCEQNLNHDAMYWYRQDPGQGLRLIYYSQIVNDFQKGDIAEGYSVSREKKESFPLTVTSAQKNPTAFYLCASSFLAGDVNTGELFFGEGSRLTVL.

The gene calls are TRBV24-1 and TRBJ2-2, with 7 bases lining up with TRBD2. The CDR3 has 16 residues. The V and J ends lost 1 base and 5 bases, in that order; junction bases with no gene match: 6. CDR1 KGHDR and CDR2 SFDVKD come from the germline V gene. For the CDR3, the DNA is TGTGCCACCAGTGATTTTGTGGTAGCGGGTACCGGGGAGCTGTTTTTT. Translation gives CATSDFVVAGTGELFF.

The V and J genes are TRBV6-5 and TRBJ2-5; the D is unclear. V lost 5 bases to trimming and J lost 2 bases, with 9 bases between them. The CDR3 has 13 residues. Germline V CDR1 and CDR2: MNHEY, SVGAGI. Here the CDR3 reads CASSPSRQETQYF. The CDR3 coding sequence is TGTGCCAGCAGTCCCTCGAGGCAAGAGACCCAGTACTTC.

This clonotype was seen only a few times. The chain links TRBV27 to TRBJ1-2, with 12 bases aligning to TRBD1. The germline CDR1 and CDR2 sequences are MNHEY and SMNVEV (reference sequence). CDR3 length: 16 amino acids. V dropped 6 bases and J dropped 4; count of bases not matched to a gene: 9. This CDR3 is CASRPPGQGARYGYTF. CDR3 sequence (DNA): TGTGCCAGCAGGCCACCGGGACAGGGGGCCCGCTATGGCTACACCTTC.

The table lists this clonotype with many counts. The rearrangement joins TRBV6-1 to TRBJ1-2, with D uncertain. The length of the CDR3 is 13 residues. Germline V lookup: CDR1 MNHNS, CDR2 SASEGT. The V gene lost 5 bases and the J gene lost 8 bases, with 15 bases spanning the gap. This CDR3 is CASSRTVLGGYTF. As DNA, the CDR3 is TGTGCCAGCAGTAGGACGGTTCTGGGGGGCTACACCTTC.